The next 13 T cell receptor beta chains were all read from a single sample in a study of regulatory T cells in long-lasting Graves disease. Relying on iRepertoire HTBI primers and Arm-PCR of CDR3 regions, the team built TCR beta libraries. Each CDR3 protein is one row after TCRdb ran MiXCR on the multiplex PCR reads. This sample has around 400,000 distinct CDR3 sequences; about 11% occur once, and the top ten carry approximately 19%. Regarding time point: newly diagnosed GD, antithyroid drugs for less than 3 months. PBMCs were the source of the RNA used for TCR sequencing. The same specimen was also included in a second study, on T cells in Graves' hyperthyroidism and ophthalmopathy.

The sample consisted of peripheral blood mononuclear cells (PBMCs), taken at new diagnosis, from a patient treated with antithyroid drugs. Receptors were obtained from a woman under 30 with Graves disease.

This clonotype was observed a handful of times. The CDR3 DNA is TGCAGTGCTAGAGATGGGGGTTTCAACACCGGGGAGCTGTTTTTT. Translated, it gives CSARDGGFNTGELFF. The chain links TRBV20-1 to TRBJ2-2; D is tentatively TRBD1 or TRBD2 (5 bases each). The V end was cut by 0 bases, the J end by 2 bases, with 10 bases between. Per germline, CDR1 DFQATT and CDR2 SNEGSKA (reference sequence). The CDR3 has 15 amino acids.

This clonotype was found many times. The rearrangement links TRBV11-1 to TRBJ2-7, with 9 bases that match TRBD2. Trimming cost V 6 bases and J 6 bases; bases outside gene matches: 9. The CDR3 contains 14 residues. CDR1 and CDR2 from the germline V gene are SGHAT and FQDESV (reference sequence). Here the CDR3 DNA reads TGTGCCAGCAGTAGACCGGGACTAGCAGGCGAGCAGTACTTC. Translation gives CASSRPGLAGEQYF.

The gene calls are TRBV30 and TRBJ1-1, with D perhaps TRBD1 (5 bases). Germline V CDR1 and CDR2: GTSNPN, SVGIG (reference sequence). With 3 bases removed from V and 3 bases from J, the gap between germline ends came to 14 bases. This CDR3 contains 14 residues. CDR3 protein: CAWSSLGVYTEAFF. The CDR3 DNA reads TGTGCCTGGAGCTCCCTGGGGGTGTACACTGAAGCTTTCTTT.

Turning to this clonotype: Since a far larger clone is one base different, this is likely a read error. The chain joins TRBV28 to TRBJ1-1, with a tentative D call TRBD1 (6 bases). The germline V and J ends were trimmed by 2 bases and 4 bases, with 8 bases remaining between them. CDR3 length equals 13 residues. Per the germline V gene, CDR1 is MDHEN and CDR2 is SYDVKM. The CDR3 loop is CASSLLGATEAFF. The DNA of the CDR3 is TGTGCCAGCAGTTTACTGGGGGCCACTGAAGCTTTCTTT. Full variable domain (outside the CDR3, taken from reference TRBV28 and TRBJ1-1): DVKVTQSSRYLVKRTGEKVFLECVQDMDHENMFWYRQDPGLGLRLIYFSYDVKMKEKGDIPEGYSVSREKKERFSLILESASTNQTSMYLCASSLLGATEAFFGQGTRLTVV.

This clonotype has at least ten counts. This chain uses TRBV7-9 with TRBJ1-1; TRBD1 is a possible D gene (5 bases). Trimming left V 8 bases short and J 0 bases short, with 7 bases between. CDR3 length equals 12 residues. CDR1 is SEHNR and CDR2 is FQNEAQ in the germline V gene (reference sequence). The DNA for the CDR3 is TGTGCCAGCGGCAGGGTGAACACTGAAGCTTTCTTT. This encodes CASGRVNTEAFF.

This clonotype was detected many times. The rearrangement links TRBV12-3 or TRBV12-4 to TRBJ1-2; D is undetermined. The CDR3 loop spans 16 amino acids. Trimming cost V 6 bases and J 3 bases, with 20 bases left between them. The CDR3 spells CASSSTWTAVYYGYTF. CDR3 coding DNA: TGTGCCAGCAGCTCAACTTGGACCGCCGTATACTATGGCTACACCTTC.

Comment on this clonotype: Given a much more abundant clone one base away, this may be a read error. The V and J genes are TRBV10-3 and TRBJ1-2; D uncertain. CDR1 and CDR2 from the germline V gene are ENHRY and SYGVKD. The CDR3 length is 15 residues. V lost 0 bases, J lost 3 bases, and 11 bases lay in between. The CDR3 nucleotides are TGTGCCATCAGTGAGTCGTGCGAGGTGTACTATGGCTACACCTTC. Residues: CAISESCEVYYGYTF.

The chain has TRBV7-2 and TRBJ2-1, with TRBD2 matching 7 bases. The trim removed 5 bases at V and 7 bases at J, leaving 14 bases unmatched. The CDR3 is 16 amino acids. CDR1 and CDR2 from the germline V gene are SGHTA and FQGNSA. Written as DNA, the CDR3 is TGTGCCAGCAGCCTCAGACTAGCAGGAATGGAGAATGAGCAGTTCTTC. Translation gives CASSLRLAGMENEQFF.

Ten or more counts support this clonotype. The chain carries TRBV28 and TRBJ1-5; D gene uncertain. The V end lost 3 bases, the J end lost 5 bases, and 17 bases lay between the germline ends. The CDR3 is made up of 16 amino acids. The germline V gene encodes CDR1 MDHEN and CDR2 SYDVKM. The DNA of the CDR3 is TGTGCCAGCAGTTTCCCTCCCGCCGTGTCCCATCAGCCCCAGCATTTT. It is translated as CASSFPPAVSHQPQHF.

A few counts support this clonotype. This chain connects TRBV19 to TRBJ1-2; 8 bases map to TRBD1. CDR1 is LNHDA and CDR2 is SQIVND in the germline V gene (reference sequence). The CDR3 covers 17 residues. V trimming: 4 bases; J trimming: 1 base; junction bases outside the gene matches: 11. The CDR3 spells CASSTRTGSLGNYGYTF. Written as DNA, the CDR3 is TGTGCCAGTAGTACCCGGACAGGGAGTCTGGGTAACTATGGCTACACCTTC.

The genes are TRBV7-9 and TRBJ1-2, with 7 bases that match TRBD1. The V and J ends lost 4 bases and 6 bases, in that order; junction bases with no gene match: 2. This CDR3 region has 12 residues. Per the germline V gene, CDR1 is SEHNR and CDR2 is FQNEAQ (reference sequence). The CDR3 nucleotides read TGTGCCAGCAGCTCTCAGGGGGATGGCTACACCTTC. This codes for CASSSQGDGYTF.

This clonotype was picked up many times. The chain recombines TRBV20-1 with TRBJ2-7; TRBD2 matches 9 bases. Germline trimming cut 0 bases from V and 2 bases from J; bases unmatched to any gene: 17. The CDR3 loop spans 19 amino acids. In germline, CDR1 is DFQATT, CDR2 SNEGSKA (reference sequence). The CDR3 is CSARDPWRRLAEQTYEQYF. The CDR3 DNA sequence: TGCAGTGCTAGAGACCCCTGGCGGAGACTAGCGGAACAGACCTACGAGCAGTACTTC.

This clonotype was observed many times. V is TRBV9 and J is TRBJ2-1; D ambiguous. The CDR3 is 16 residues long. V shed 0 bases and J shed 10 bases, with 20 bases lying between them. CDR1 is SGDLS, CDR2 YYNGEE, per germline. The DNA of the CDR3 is TGTGCCAGCAGCGTAGCCCTGGCAGGACCCCAATCCGAGCAGTTCTTC. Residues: CASSVALAGPQSEQFF.